These 16 T cell receptor beta chains were all obtained from the same sample, sequenced in a study of cytomegalovirus exposure and HLA in healthy donors. Primers included in the PCR were 60 Vbeta and 13 Jbeta primers. Some clones are missing from TCRdb's copy, which holds only in-frame ones; the method was immunoSEQ multiplex PCR. The data show 200,000 to 250,000 clones, with more than 65% seen just once and around 1.7% held by the top ten. The sequenced sample consisted of PBMCs. The receptors here all came from a man aged 50 or older in good health and CMV-seronegative.

The sample holds a few counts of this clone. The chain joins TRBV13 to TRBJ2-3; 14 bases fit TRBD2. CDR3 length equals 16 residues. Germline V lookup: CDR1 PRHDT, CDR2 FYEKMQ (reference sequence). The junction had 5 bases not matched to a gene; V was cut back by 5 bases and J by 4 bases. The CDR3 DNA follows: TGTGCCAGCAGCACACGGACTAGCGGGAGGCCAGATACGCAGTATTTT. Translation: CASSTRTSGRPDTQYF.

This clone was picked up a small number of times. The gene calls are TRBV14 and TRBJ2-6; 8 positions agree with TRBD1. The V and J ends lost 0 bases and 0 bases, in that order; junction bases with no gene match: 7. Germline V gene sequence: CDR1 SGHDN, CDR2 FVKESK. This CDR3 comprises 19 residues. For the CDR3, the DNA is TGTGCCAGCAGCCAAGAAACAGGGGGGAGTATCTCTGGGGCCAACGTCCTGACTTTC. As protein: CASSQETGGSISGANVLTF.

This chain's CDR3 is CASRGGQQSSYQETQYF. CDR3 in DNA: TGTGCCAGCAGAGGGGGACAACAATCGTCGTACCAAGAGACCCAGTACTTC. The chain uses TRBV27 and TRBJ2-5, with D maybe TRBD1 (6 bases). This CDR3 spans 17 amino acids. Germline CDR1 and CDR2: MNHEY and SMNVEV (reference sequence). The germline V and J ends were trimmed by 6 bases and 0 bases, with 20 bases remaining between them.

This clone was counted a few times. This chain uses TRBV7-9 with TRBJ1-5, with a weak D call TRBD1 (6 bases). Trimming left V 5 bases short and J 0 bases short, with 8 bases between. The CDR3 is made up of 14 amino acids. Germline CDR1 SEHNR, CDR2 FQNEAQ (reference sequence). The DNA of the CDR3 is TGTGCCAGCAGCCACAGGGATAGCAATCAGCCCCAGCATTTT. Amino acid sequence: CASSHRDSNQPQHF.

The genes are TRBV6-6 and TRBJ2-7, with a possible D match to TRBD1 (5 bases). Trimming left V 0 bases short and J 3 bases short, with 9 bases between. CDR3 length equals 14 residues. CDR1 and CDR2 from the germline V gene are MNHNY and SVGAGI (reference sequence). CDR3 nucleotide sequence: TGTGCCAGCAGTTACTCGACAGTAGACTACGAGCAGTACTTC. Translation: CASSYSTVDYEQYF.

V is TRBV2 and J is TRBJ2-1; 8 bases are shared with TRBD2. The CDR3 contains 14 residues. Germline V gene data show CDR1 as SNHLY and CDR2 as FYNNEI. V gave up 3 bases and J gave up 8 bases; unmatched junction bases: 6. The CDR3 DNA reads as TGTGCCAGCAGTGAGTGGCGGGAGGTCGATGAGCAGTTCTTC. Translated: CASSEWREVDEQFF.

The CDR3 nucleotides are TGTGCCAGCAGTGATTTGTATCGAGCGGAAGCTTTCTTT. It is translated as CASSDLYRAEAFF. This chain uses TRBV6-1 with TRBJ1-1; D unclear. V gave up 3 bases and J gave up 8 bases, with 13 bases separating them. This CDR3 has 13 amino acids. Germline lookup yields CDR1 MNHNS and CDR2 SASEGT.

The rearrangement uses TRBV28 and TRBJ1-2; 10 bases are shared with TRBD1. This CDR3 has 15 residues. V was clipped by 2 bases and J by 3 bases; unmatched bases: 3. From germline, CDR1 is MDHEN and CDR2 SYDVKM. Here the CDR3 reads CASSLPGQGHYGYTF. CDR3 coding DNA: TGTGCCAGCAGTTTACCGGGACAGGGGCACTATGGCTACACCTTC.

The gene calls are TRBV11-2 and TRBJ2-1, with a possible D match to TRBD2 (5 bases). With 7 bases removed from V and 0 bases from J, the gap between germline ends came to 13 bases. The CDR3 is 15 residues long. Germline assignment: CDR1 SGHAT and CDR2 FQNNGV. This CDR3 is CASKSSRSSYNEQFF. The CDR3 coding sequence is TGTGCCAGCAAATCTAGCAGAAGCTCCTACAATGAGCAGTTCTTC.

This chain joins TRBV5-1 and TRBJ2-1, with TRBD2 matching 7 bases. The V segment lost 2 bases and the J segment 10 bases; nucleotides outside the gene matches: 9. The germline V gene encodes CDR1 SGHRS and CDR2 YFSETQ. This CDR3 is 14 amino acids long. CDR3 nucleotides: TGCGCCAGCAGCTTAAGTAGTAGCGGGTCGGAGCAGTTCTTC. Translating gives CASSLSSSGSEQFF.

This chain joins TRBV27 and TRBJ2-3, with D uncertain. There are 11 residues in the CDR3. V was cut by 6 bases and J by 5 bases, with 6 bases left in between. Germline-derived CDR1 and CDR2 are MNHEY and SMNVEV (reference sequence). The DNA of the CDR3 is TGTGCCAGCAGGACTCTAGATACGCAGTATTTT. It encodes CASRTLDTQYF.

This clone was seen a handful of times. The CDR3 loop reads CASSLGQRGGVETQYF. CDR3 sequence (DNA): TGTGCCAGCAGCTTGGGCCAAAGGGGCGGGGTAGAGACCCAGTACTTC. This chain connects TRBV7-9 to TRBJ2-5; TRBD2 might be the D (6 bases). V lost 3 bases and J 4 bases, leaving 18 bases between the germline ends. CDR3 length equals 16 residues. Germline V lookup: CDR1 SEHNR, CDR2 FQNEAQ (reference sequence).

This clone has just one count. The V and J genes are TRBV13 and TRBJ2-3, with D tentatively TRBD2 (5 bases). V dropped 6 bases and J dropped 4 bases, with 14 bases sitting between them. The CDR3 totals 14 residues. CDR1 is PRHDT and CDR2 is FYEKMQ in the germline V gene (reference sequence). The DNA of the CDR3 is TGTGCCAGCAGTTCCGGCGAGGAGGCAGATACGCAGTATTTT. Protein sequence: CASSSGEEADTQYF.

The J gene is TRBJ1-5, the V gene TRBV18; 8 positions agree with TRBD1. V trimming: 1 base; J trimming: 0 bases; junction bases outside the gene matches: 2. CDR1 is KGHSH and CDR2 is LQKENI in the germline V gene. The CDR3 sequence is 16 residues long. The chain's CDR3 is CASSPLGTGSNQPQHF. Written as DNA, the CDR3 is TGTGCCAGCTCACCACTCGGGACAGGTAGCAATCAGCCCCAGCATTTT. Looking up the rest from reference TRBV18 and TRBJ1-5 gives the full variable domain: NAGVMQNPRHLVRRRGQEARLRCSPMKGHSHVYWYRQLPEEGLKFMVYLQKENIIDESGMPKERFSAEFPKEGPSILRIQQVVRGDSAAYFCASSPLGTGSNQPQHFGDGTRLSIL.

The chain links TRBV5-4 to TRBJ2-2; 9 bases match TRBD2. Germline CDR1 reads SGHNT; CDR2 reads YYREEE (reference sequence). V gave up 5 bases and J gave up 3 bases; unmatched junction bases: 5. The CDR3 has 15 residues. The CDR3 DNA sequence: TGTGCCAGCAGGTTAGCGGGAGTCGACACCGGGGAGCTGTTTTTT. This translates into CASRLAGVDTGELFF.

The V and J genes are TRBV10-3 and TRBJ2-5, with 8 bases identical to TRBD2. Germline CDR1 reads ENHRY; CDR2 reads SYGVKD. The V and J ends lost 0 bases and 13 bases, in that order; junction bases with no gene match: 10. The CDR3 runs 14 residues. The CDR3 sequence is CAISESAAGEPLYF. The DNA of the CDR3 is TGTGCCATCAGTGAGTCGGCAGCGGGAGAGCCGTTGTACTTC.